The entry below gives a single TCR beta chain sequence along with its context. Antigen: not known. The assay was immunoSEQ multiplex PCR, and TCRdb's table has in-frame clones only and misses some. The sample lists about 1.1 million clones, approximately 80% seen once, with 0.5% to 0.65% in the top ten. The data are from a study of shared clonotypes between healthy human individuals. The study, taken as a whole, reports: Owing to a small donor count, the genetic and exposure-history diversity represented was limited. Among the subsets, naive ones generally showed larger estimated richness than memory ones.

Recent vaccinations or acute infections were absent in the healthy HIV-negative adult donors. CDR3 length: 16 amino acids. V shed 5 bases, J shed 7 bases, and the junction held 13 bases outside the gene matches. Germline V gene lookup returns CDR1 SGHTA and CDR2 FQGNSA. This clonotype was obtained from a man between 18 and 35 years old in good health. Some clones in this sample may be carry-over from other donors' samples. The sequenced material came from memory CD4+ T cells from PBMCs. The subset denotes: CD45RA-negative fraction. The rearrangement joins TRBV7-2 to TRBJ2-2, with 7 positions matching TRBD2. The CDR3 DNA reads as TGTGCCAGCAGCCCCCGCTCAGCGGGATCAGGCGGGGAGCTGTTTTTT. This codes for CASSPRSAGSGGELFF.